These 22 T cell receptor beta chains originate from one sample sequenced in a study of identifying expanded T cells in peripheral blood. Sequencing used immunoSEQ multiplex PCR; TCRdb keeps in-frame clones, though not all of them. Here the sample spans some 54,000 clones, 82% being singletons. Sequencing input: blood. The receptors here all came from a person aged 18-70 years in good health.

This chain joins TRBV28 and TRBJ2-1; the match to TRBD2 covers 7 bases. This CDR3 is built from 17 residues. Looked up from germline, CDR1 is MDHEN and CDR2 is SYDVKM. Here the CDR3 reads CAHWGGDAISSYNEQFF. In nucleotides, the CDR3 is TGTGCTCACTGGGGAGGGGACGCAATTAGCTCCTACAATGAGCAGTTCTTC.

The rearrangement links TRBV19 to TRBJ1-2, with D perhaps TRBD1 (6 bases). The germline V gene has CDR1 LNHDA and CDR2 SQIVND (reference sequence). This CDR3 spans 15 amino acids. Trimming removed 0 bases from V and 2 bases from J, with 10 bases in between. The CDR3 is CASSIDGTRNYGYTF. The CDR3 nucleotides are TGTGCCAGTAGTATAGACGGGACACGAAACTATGGCTACACCTTC.

The chain joins TRBV19 to TRBJ2-2; perhaps D is TRBD1 or TRBD2 (5 bases each). The CDR3 is made up of 14 amino acids. Germline V gene sequence: CDR1 LNHDA, CDR2 SQIVND (reference sequence). V dropped 8 bases and J dropped 1 base, with 11 bases sitting between them. The CDR3 region has the DNA TGTGCCAGTCGGGGCCTAGTGAACACCGGGGAGCTGTTTTTT. This sequence encodes CASRGLVNTGELFF.

The rearrangement joins TRBV5-1 to TRBJ1-1; 7 bases fit TRBD1. CDR3 length: 15 residues. Germline assignment: CDR1 SGHRS and CDR2 YFSETQ. The V and J ends lost 0 bases and 5 bases, in that order; junction bases with no gene match: 7. The CDR3: CASSLAGAGGTEAFF. The CDR3 DNA reads TGCGCCAGCAGCTTGGCCGGGGCAGGGGGGACTGAAGCTTTCTTT.

The chain is built from TRBV11-2 and TRBJ2-1; 7 bases agree with TRBD1. Trimming cost V 5 bases and J 4 bases; bases outside gene matches: 14. CDR1 and CDR2 (germline): SGHAT, FQNNGV. This CDR3 has 17 residues. The chain's CDR3 is CASSPISRAGGYNEQFF. In DNA form, the CDR3 reads TGTGCCAGCAGCCCGATAAGTAGGGCAGGGGGTTACAATGAGCAGTTCTTC. The full variable domain, completed using reference TRBV11-2 and TRBJ2-1, is EAGVAQSPRYKIIEKRQSVAFWCNPISGHATLYWYQQILGQGPKLLIQFQNNGVVDDSQLPKDRFSAERLKGVDSTLKIQPAKLEDSAVYLCASSPISRAGGYNEQFFGPGTRLTVL.

This clone was detected only a few times. The chain is built from TRBV2 and TRBJ2-1; D is undetermined. The CDR3 sequence is 18 residues long. Trimming removed 2 bases at V and 0 bases at J, with 17 bases between. Germline lookup yields CDR1 SNHLY and CDR2 FYNNEI. The CDR3 loop is CASSEWGGPSGSYNEQFF. CDR3 DNA: TGTGCCAGCAGTGAATGGGGTGGACCCTCGGGCTCCTACAATGAGCAGTTCTTC.

This chain joins TRBV7-2 and TRBJ2-7; no clear D gene. CDR1 and CDR2 (germline): SGHTA, FQGNSA. With 2 bases removed from V and 5 bases from J, the gap between germline ends came to 13 bases. CDR3 length: 14 amino acids. The CDR3 sequence is CASSLLGRKDEQYF. The CDR3 region has the DNA TGTGCCAGCAGCTTACTCGGCAGGAAAGACGAGCAGTACTTC.

V and J are TRBV11-2 and TRBJ2-3; D may be TRBD2 (7 bases). Trimming removed 5 bases from V and 5 bases from J, with 23 bases in between. This CDR3 contains 17 residues. From germline, CDR1 is SGHAT and CDR2 FQNNGV. The CDR3 protein is CASSPRAGAGEGDTQYF. CDR3 bases: TGTGCCAGCAGCCCCCGGGCGGGGGCGGGGGAAGGAGATACGCAGTATTTT.

This chain uses TRBV5-4 with TRBJ2-7; perhaps TRBD2 as D (6 bases). CDR1 is SGHNT, CDR2 YYREEE, per germline (reference sequence). Deletions cut 0 bases from V and 0 bases from J, with 7 bases between. The CDR3 runs 14 residues. DNA of the CDR3: TGTGCCAGCAGCTTGGGGCGGGGCTCCTACGAGCAGTACTTC. Translating gives CASSLGRGSYEQYF.

This chain connects TRBV7-2 to TRBJ2-2, with 7 bases identical to TRBD2. CDR3 length: 18 residues. V shed 5 bases and J 7 bases; nucleotides not matched to a gene: 19. Germline assignment: CDR1 SGHTA and CDR2 FQGNSA. The CDR3 DNA sequence: TGTGCCAGCAGCAGCACTGGTATGCATCGGGAGGTGAACGGGGAGCTGTTTTTT. It codes for CASSSTGMHREVNGELFF.

This chain joins TRBV7-7 and TRBJ2-5, with D hard to call. The CDR3 runs 13 residues. V was pared by 6 bases and J by 2 bases, with 10 bases between. Germline CDR1 SSHAT, CDR2 FNYEAQ (reference sequence). The CDR3 is CASRLTGQETQYF. The CDR3 nucleotides are TGTGCCAGCAGACTGACGGGTCAAGAGACCCAGTACTTC. The whole variable domain, filled in from reference TRBV7-7 and TRBJ2-5, reads GAGVSQSPRYKVTKRGQDVTLRCDPISSHATLYWYQQALGQGPEFLTYFNYEAQPDKSGLPSDRFSAERPEGSISTLTIQRTEQRDSAMYRCASRLTGQETQYFGPGTRLLVL.

The gene calls are TRBV5-1 and TRBJ2-7; either TRBD1 or TRBD2 may supply D (5 bases each). The germline gives CDR1 SGHRS, CDR2 YFSETQ. The CDR3 extends over 14 amino acids. The V and J ends lost 2 bases and 6 bases respectively, with 15 bases between them. For the CDR3, the DNA is TGCGCCAGCAGCTTAGGGGACCACACCACCGAGCAGTACTTC. It specifies CASSLGDHTTEQYF.

The genes are TRBV2 and TRBJ2-6; D gene unclear. Germline V gene lookup returns CDR1 SNHLY and CDR2 FYNNEI. There are 15 residues in the CDR3. V was clipped by 4 bases and J by 1 base, with 8 bases between them. CDR3 nucleotides: TGTGCCAGCAGTGGGAAAGAATCTGGGGCCAACGTCCTGACTTTC. Amino acids: CASSGKESGANVLTF.

V is TRBV7-9 and J is TRBJ2-2, with D maybe TRBD2 (5 bases). Germline V gene data show CDR1 as SEHNR and CDR2 as FQNEAQ (reference sequence). V was trimmed by 5 bases and J by 0 bases, leaving 13 bases between them. The CDR3 contains 16 residues. CDR3 region: CASSPRTGSNTGELFF. The DNA of the CDR3 is TGTGCCAGCAGCCCGAGGACGGGATCGAACACCGGGGAGCTGTTTTTT.

The genes are TRBV2 and TRBJ1-2; D uncertain. The CDR3 has 12 residues. From germline, CDR1 is SNHLY and CDR2 FYNNEI. Trimming removed 10 bases at V and 1 base at J, with 10 bases between. The CDR3 sequence is CAIPAGNYGYTF. In nucleotides, the CDR3 is TGTGCCATACCTGCGGGTAACTATGGCTACACCTTC.

The chain has TRBV6-6 and TRBJ2-1; 10 bases match TRBD1. J was trimmed by 12 bases and V by 5 bases; bases with no gene match: 10. Per germline, CDR1 MNHNY and CDR2 SVGAGI (reference sequence). The CDR3 length is 14 residues. The CDR3 region has the DNA TGTGCCAGCAGTACACGAACCCGGGACAGGGGGCAGTTCTTC. Protein sequence: CASSTRTRDRGQFF.

The chain has TRBV9 and TRBJ1-1; D is possibly TRBD1 (5 bases). Germline CDR1 SGDLS, CDR2 YYNGEE. V was pared by 0 bases and J by 5 bases, with 14 bases between. The CDR3 contains 15 residues. The CDR3 DNA reads TGTGCCAGCAGCGTAGTAACGGTTTGGGGGACTGAAGCTTTCTTT. Translating gives CASSVVTVWGTEAFF.

The chain couples TRBV7-2 to TRBJ1-4; 9 bases fit TRBD1. Unmatched junction bases numbered 5, after V lost 1 base and J lost 8 bases. This CDR3 spans 15 amino acids. CDR1 is SGHTA and CDR2 is FQGNSA in the germline V gene. CDR3 nucleotides: TGTGCCAGCAGCTTAGTGGGGACAGGGACCGAAAAACTGTTTTTT. Translating it yields CASSLVGTGTEKLFF.

This chain connects TRBV18 to TRBJ2-3, with TRBD2 matching over 8 bases. Germline-derived CDR1 and CDR2 are KGHSH and LQKENI. Trimming took 2 bases from V and 3 from J; bases not matched to a gene: 4. The CDR3 is made up of 15 amino acids. Here the CDR3 reads CASSPVGGRTDTQYF. CDR3 coding DNA: TGTGCCAGCTCACCAGTCGGCGGGAGGACAGATACGCAGTATTTT. The full variable domain, in which reference TRBV18 and TRBJ2-3 provide the parts outside the CDR3, is NAGVMQNPRHLVRRRGQEARLRCSPMKGHSHVYWYRQLPEEGLKFMVYLQKENIIDESGMPKERFSAEFPKEGPSILRIQQVVRGDSAAYFCASSPVGGRTDTQYFGPGTRLTVL.

This chain links TRBV14 with TRBJ1-1; D possibly corresponds to TRBD1 (5 bases). Germline V gene data show CDR1 as SGHDN and CDR2 as FVKESK. The CDR3 loop spans 15 amino acids. V lost 4 bases and J 5 bases, leaving 17 bases between the germline ends. In DNA form, the CDR3 reads TGTGCCAGCAGCCGGCAGGTGGGGGTTATGACTGAAGCTTTCTTT. This codes for CASSRQVGVMTEAFF. Together with reference TRBV14 and TRBJ1-1, the CDR3 gives the full variable domain: EAGVTQFPSHSVIEKGQTVTLRCDPISGHDNLYWYRRVMGKEIKFLLHFVKESKQDESGMPNNRFLAERTGGTYSTLKVQPAELEDSGVYFCASSRQVGVMTEAFFGQGTRLTVV.

V gene TRBV6-6 combines with J gene TRBJ2-3; 12 bases line up with TRBD2. CDR3 length: 16 amino acids. The V gene's germline CDR1 is MNHNY and CDR2 SVGAGI (reference sequence). Germline trimming cut 5 bases from V and 0 bases from J; bases unmatched to any gene: 3. CDR3 protein: CASSRTSGTSTDTQYF. CDR3 DNA sequence: TGTGCCAGCAGTCGGACTAGCGGGACCAGCACAGATACGCAGTATTTT.

This clone was counted a few times. V is TRBV7-9 and J is TRBJ1-3; no clear D. CDR3 length: 12 residues. The V end lost 7 bases, the J end lost 4 bases, and 8 bases lay between the germline ends. Germline assignment: CDR1 SEHNR and CDR2 FQNEAQ (reference sequence). CDR3 in DNA: TGTGCCAGCACGATGCCCGGAAACACCATATATTTT. It encodes CASTMPGNTIYF.